This T cell receptor (beta chain) stems from a study of blood T cell repertoires in COVID-19. For the study at large: Samples representing acute and convalescent COVID-19 were sourced from the United States, Italy and Spain. Sample material is recorded as cDNA or gDNA derived from T cells, B-cell-depleted T cells, or PBMCs.

The CDR3 contains 15 residues. In germline, CDR1 is ENHRY, CDR2 SYGVKD. The V and J ends lost 1 base and 2 bases, in that order; junction bases with no gene match: 4. Original analysis: How many nucleated cells were present was estimated from reference gene primer amplification. Generated by immunoSEQ multiplex PCR, the TCRdb table keeps only in-frame clones and is missing some. That table furnishes V, J and clone size, whereas the DNA furnished D and trimming. The repertoire includes around 170,000 clones, roughly 86% of them detected once, and approximately 7% sits in the top ten. The material sequenced was peripheral blood. The source of this sequence is a man between 45 and 60 years old with active or convalescent COVID-19. V gene TRBV10-3 combines with J gene TRBJ2-7, with TRBD2 identical over 8 bases. The CDR3 region is CAISEFSGVTYEQYF. CDR3 coding DNA: TGTGCCATCAGTGAGTTTAGCGGGGTCACCTACGAGCAGTACTTC.